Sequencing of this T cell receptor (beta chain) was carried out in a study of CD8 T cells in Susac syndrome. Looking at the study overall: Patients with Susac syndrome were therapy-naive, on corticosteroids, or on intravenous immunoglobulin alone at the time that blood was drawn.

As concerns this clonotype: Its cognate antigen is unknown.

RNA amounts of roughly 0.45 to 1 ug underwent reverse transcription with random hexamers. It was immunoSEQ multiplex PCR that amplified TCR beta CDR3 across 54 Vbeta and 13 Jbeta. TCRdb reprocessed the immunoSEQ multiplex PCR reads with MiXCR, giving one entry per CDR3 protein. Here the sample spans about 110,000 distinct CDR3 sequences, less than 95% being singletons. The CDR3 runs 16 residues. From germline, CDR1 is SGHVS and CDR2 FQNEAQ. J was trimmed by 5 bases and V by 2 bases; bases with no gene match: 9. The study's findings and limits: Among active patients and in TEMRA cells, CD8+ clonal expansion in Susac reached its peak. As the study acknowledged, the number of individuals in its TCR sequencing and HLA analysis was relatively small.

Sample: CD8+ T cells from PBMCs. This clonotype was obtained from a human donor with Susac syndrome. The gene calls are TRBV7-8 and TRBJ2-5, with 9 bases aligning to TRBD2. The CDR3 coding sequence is TGTGCCAGCAGCTTATTTGCGGGGGGGCTGTGGGAGACCCAGTACTTC. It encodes CASSLFAGGLWETQYF.